These 25 T cell receptor beta chains were all obtained from the same sample, sequenced in a study of cytomegalovirus exposure and HLA in healthy donors. The primer mix had 60 Vbeta and 13 Jbeta primers. Some clones are missing from TCRdb's copy, which holds only in-frame ones; the method was immunoSEQ multiplex PCR. Among about 130,000 clones, 75% to 80% were seen once, and the ten largest hold 2% to 2.5%. Material for sequencing was PBMCs. These receptors came from a man younger than 45 in good health and CMV-seronegative.

This chain uses TRBV2 with TRBJ2-7, with 7 bases fitting TRBD2. The CDR3 length is 14 residues. Germline V gene sequence: CDR1 SNHLY, CDR2 FYNNEI. With V trimmed by 0 bases and J by 4 bases, 3 bases remained unmatched. The CDR3 DNA is TGTGCCAGCAGTGAAGCGGGGACTACTTACGAGCAGTACTTC. It specifies CASSEAGTTYEQYF. Complete variable domain (other parts from reference TRBV2 and TRBJ2-7): EPEVTQTPSHQVTQMGQEVILRCVPISNHLYFYWYRQILGQKVEFLVSFYNNEISEKSEIFDDQFSVERPDGSNFTLKIRSTKLEDSAMYFCASSEAGTTYEQYFGPGTRLTVT.

The V call is TRBV19, the J call TRBJ1-2; tentative D call: TRBD1 (6 bases). The V end was cut by 4 bases, the J end by 0 bases, with 12 bases between. CDR3 length: 15 residues. The germline V gene has CDR1 LNHDA and CDR2 SQIVND (reference sequence). In nucleotides, the CDR3 is TGTGCCAGTAGTACGCCGACAGGTTCTAACTATGGCTACACCTTC. Translation gives CASSTPTGSNYGYTF.

The chain's CDR3 is CASSHTSGGRADTQYF. DNA of the CDR3: TGTGCCAGTAGCCATACCTCAGGGGGTCGGGCAGATACGCAGTATTTT. The J gene is TRBJ2-3, the V gene TRBV19; 7 positions match TRBD1. Trimming cost V 6 bases and J 4 bases; bases outside gene matches: 13. The V gene's germline CDR1 is LNHDA and CDR2 SQIVND (reference sequence). This CDR3 has 16 amino acids.

The rearrangement joins TRBV18 to TRBJ2-2; 10 nucleotides line up with TRBD2. This CDR3 spans 15 amino acids. The germline CDR1 and CDR2 sequences are KGHSH and LQKENI. J gave up 3 bases and V 3 bases, and 1 base lay outside the gene matches. The CDR3 spells CASSPLAGDTGELFF. Written as DNA, the CDR3 is TGTGCCAGCTCACCTCTAGCGGGAGACACCGGGGAGCTGTTTTTT.

The DNA of the CDR3 is TGTGCCAGCAGCTTAGGGCTAGCGGGAGTTGAGCAGTTCTTC. Translation gives CASSLGLAGVEQFF. This chain connects TRBV11-2 to TRBJ2-1; 10 nucleotides align to TRBD2. Per germline, CDR1 SGHAT and CDR2 FQNNGV. This CDR3 is built from 14 residues. V shed 1 base, J shed 9 bases, and the junction held 3 bases outside the gene matches.

The chain recombines TRBV7-9 with TRBJ1-1, with D maybe TRBD1 (6 bases). The CDR3 has 15 residues. Germline loops: CDR1 SEHNR, CDR2 FQNEAQ (reference sequence). The V end lost 5 bases, the J end lost 1 base, and 14 bases lay between the germline ends. The CDR3 DNA reads as TGTGCCAGCAGCCTCCTGGGGGCATCGAACACTGAAGCTTTCTTT. Its translation: CASSLLGASNTEAFF.

This chain uses TRBV13 with TRBJ1-3; possibly TRBD1 for D (6 bases). The germline V gene encodes CDR1 PRHDT and CDR2 FYEKMQ (reference sequence). The CDR3 length is 14 residues. Trimming cost V 3 bases and J 1 base, with 7 bases left between them. CDR3 sequence reads: CASSLRGSGNTIYF. As DNA, the CDR3 is TGTGCCAGCAGCTTGAGGGGGTCTGGAAACACCATATATTTT.

The chain carries TRBV6-5 and TRBJ1-1; weak D call: TRBD1 (5 bases). CDR1 MNHEY and CDR2 SVGAGI come from the germline V gene. V shed 5 bases and J shed 9 bases, with 13 bases lying between them. The CDR3 has 12 residues. CDR3: CASSPTRQKAFF. The CDR3 DNA follows: TGTGCCAGCAGTCCGACCCGACAGAAAGCTTTCTTT.

CDR3 sequence (DNA): TGTGCCAGCAGCTTAGCGCCGACAGGGGATGGCTACACCTTC. Translated, it gives CASSLAPTGDGYTF. V gene TRBV7-9 combines with J gene TRBJ1-2; 8 nucleotides line up with TRBD1. CDR1 SEHNR and CDR2 FQNEAQ come from the germline V gene (reference sequence). The CDR3 has 14 residues. V shed 0 bases, J shed 6 bases, and the junction held 3 bases outside the gene matches.

The genes are TRBV9 and TRBJ2-5; 7 bases align to TRBD1. Germline CDR1 and CDR2: SGDLS and YYNGEE. The length of the CDR3 is 16 residues. Trimming cost V 0 bases and J 1 base; bases outside gene matches: 6. DNA for the CDR3: TGTGCCAGCAGCGTAGGCCCAACAGGGGCCCAAGAGACCCAGTACTTC. Its translation is CASSVGPTGAQETQYF.

The chain has TRBV2 and TRBJ1-2; possible D gene TRBD1, 6 bases. Germline loops: CDR1 SNHLY, CDR2 FYNNEI. V gave up 8 bases and J gave up 0 bases, with 16 bases separating them. The CDR3 covers 15 residues. The CDR3 nucleotides read TGTGCCAGCTTCGCAGGGGCCATCACTAACTATGGCTACACCTTC. Encoded protein: CASFAGAITNYGYTF.

The chain has TRBV10-3 and TRBJ2-7; 12 bases are a match to TRBD2. V shed 5 bases, J shed 5 bases, and the junction held 1 base outside the gene matches. Germline CDR1 ENHRY, CDR2 SYGVKD. CDR3 length: 13 residues. CDR3 nucleotides: TGTGCCATCAGTAGGACTAGCGGGGACGAGCAGTACTTC. Its protein product is CAISRTSGDEQYF.

This clone was seen just once. This chain uses TRBV28 with TRBJ1-2; 9 bases are a match to TRBD1. V lost 6 bases, J lost 3 bases, and 17 bases stayed unmatched. CDR1 and CDR2 (germline): MDHEN, SYDVKM. The CDR3 is made up of 18 amino acids. CDR3 amino acids: CASRDHQITGGADYGYTF. The CDR3 bases are TGTGCCAGCAGGGATCACCAAATTACAGGGGGCGCTGACTATGGCTACACCTTC.

V and J are TRBV7-6 and TRBJ2-7, with D perhaps matching TRBD1 (6 bases). V lost 0 bases and J 1 base, leaving 13 bases between the germline ends. The CDR3 covers 16 residues. CDR1 and CDR2 from the germline V gene are SGHVS and FNYEAQ. The CDR3 spells CASSLASGRGSYEQYF. CDR3 nucleotides: TGTGCCAGCAGCTTAGCGAGCGGCAGGGGATCCTACGAGCAGTACTTC.

The chain joins TRBV5-6 to TRBJ1-2; 10 bases fit TRBD1. Looked up from germline, CDR1 is SGHDT and CDR2 is YYEEEE. Unmatched junction bases numbered 14, after V lost 1 base and J lost 8 bases. The CDR3 runs to 17 residues. CDR3 in amino acids: CASSLSLGQGLRSGYTF. Written as DNA, the CDR3 is TGTGCCAGCAGCTTGTCCCTGGGACAGGGGTTACGGTCGGGCTACACCTTC.

This clone has only one observation. The chain recombines TRBV7-3 with TRBJ2-1; 8 bases map to TRBD2. CDR3 length equals 15 residues. Trimming removed 1 base from V and 8 bases from J; junction bases left unmatched: 7. Germline values: CDR1 SGHTA, CDR2 FQGTGA. The CDR3 region is CASSLRVAGRDEQFF. Written as DNA, the CDR3 is TGTGCCAGCAGCTTAAGGGTAGCGGGAAGGGATGAGCAGTTCTTC.

This clone was observed once. The chain carries TRBV5-6 and TRBJ1-5, with TRBD1 matching over 8 bases. Trimming took 2 bases from V and 2 from J; bases not matched to a gene: 3. Germline lookup yields CDR1 SGHDT and CDR2 YYEEEE. CDR3 length: 15 amino acids. The CDR3 DNA reads as TGTGCCAGCAGCTTTACAGGGGGTGGCAATCAGCCCCAGCATTTT. This codes for CASSFTGGGNQPQHF.

The sample holds a few counts of this clone. The CDR3 reads CASGQLAKNIQYF. The CDR3, as DNA: TGTGCCAGCGGACAGCTAGCCAAAAACATTCAGTACTTC. The rearrangement joins TRBV7-2 to TRBJ2-4, with D tentatively TRBD1 (6 bases). Germline V gene lookup returns CDR1 SGHTA and CDR2 FQGNSA. The ends were cut back, 8 bases at V and 0 bases at J, with 8 bases in the middle. The CDR3 extends over 13 amino acids.

This clone was seen more than once but under ten times. The rearrangement links TRBV6-5 to TRBJ1-2; 8 bases match TRBD1. The length of the CDR3 is 13 residues. Trimming took 4 bases from V and 8 from J; bases not matched to a gene: 6. Germline loops: CDR1 MNHEY, CDR2 SVGAGI. The CDR3 loop reads CASSWSGGEGYTF. The CDR3 DNA reads as TGTGCCAGCAGTTGGTCAGGGGGCGAAGGCTACACCTTC.

The rearrangement uses TRBV5-4 and TRBJ1-4; 8 nucleotides match TRBD1. The CDR3 is 16 residues long. Germline V gene lookup returns CDR1 SGHNT and CDR2 YYREEE (reference sequence). The ends lost 3 bases at V and 6 bases at J; junction bases unmatched: 10. The CDR3 sequence is CASSSQHGTGDEKLFF. As DNA, the CDR3 is TGTGCCAGCAGCTCGCAGCATGGGACAGGAGATGAAAAACTGTTTTTT.

This clone was seen a handful of times. The chain uses TRBV7-2 and TRBJ2-1; D unclear. This CDR3 region has 13 residues. Germline V gives CDR1 SGHTA, CDR2 FQGNSA. Trimming cost V 1 base and J 9 bases, with 10 bases left between them. The DNA of the CDR3 is TGTGCCAGCAGCTTAGTGTCTTCGAGTGAGCAGTTCTTC. Amino acid sequence: CASSLVSSSEQFF.

The chain carries TRBV11-2 and TRBJ2-7; possible D gene TRBD2, 7 bases. The germline V and J ends were trimmed by 0 bases and 4 bases, with 19 bases remaining between them. CDR1 and CDR2 (germline): SGHAT, FQNNGV. This CDR3 has 17 residues. The CDR3 nucleotides read TGTGCCAGCAGCTTAGACGGGGGGCTGTCGGCTGCATACGAGCAGTACTTC. As protein: CASSLDGGLSAAYEQYF.

The chain employs TRBV7-3 and TRBJ2-7; 11 nucleotides line up with TRBD2. This CDR3 spans 15 amino acids. Germline V lookup: CDR1 SGHTA, CDR2 FQGTGA. The J segment lost 5 bases and the V segment lost 5 bases, leaving 8 bases of the junction unmatched. CDR3 protein: CASSNRLAGRHEQYF. The CDR3 bases are TGTGCCAGCAGCAACAGACTAGCGGGGAGGCACGAGCAGTACTTC. Complete variable domain (other parts from reference TRBV7-3 and TRBJ2-7): GAGVSQTPSNKVTEKGKYVELRCDPISGHTALYWYRQSLGQGPEFLIYFQGTGAADDSGLPNDRFFAVRPEGSVSTLKIQRTERGDSAVYLCASSNRLAGRHEQYFGPGTRLTVT.

The rearrangement joins TRBV4-1 to TRBJ1-1; TRBD1 matches 9 bases. This CDR3 is built from 15 residues. V dropped 2 bases and J dropped 4; count of bases not matched to a gene: 5. CDR1 MGHRA and CDR2 YSYEKL come from the germline V gene. The CDR3 DNA follows: TGCGCCAGCAGCCAAATCGGACAGGGGTCCACTGAAGCTTTCTTT. Amino acid sequence: CASSQIGQGSTEAFF.

This clone was picked up a small number of times. CDR3 protein: CASSAGLADYTGELFF. CDR3 DNA sequence: TGTGCCAGCAGCGCCGGACTAGCGGATTACACCGGGGAGCTGTTTTTT. The chain has TRBV9 and TRBJ2-2, with 10 bases identical to TRBD2. Germline loops: CDR1 SGDLS, CDR2 YYNGEE. Trimming at V came to 3 bases and at J to 3 bases, leaving 5 bases not matched to a gene. The CDR3 is 16 amino acids.